The 7 T cell receptor beta chains listed next were all sequenced from one sample in a study of blood T cell repertoires in COVID-19. Method: immunoSEQ multiplex PCR; TCRdb's copy keeps in-frame clones and lacks some. The sample carries 120,000 or so clones, about 84% recorded once. The sequenced sample was peripheral blood. Every receptor here comes from a man in his fifties or sixties with acute or convalescent COVID-19.

The chain uses TRBV4-3 and TRBJ2-2; maybe TRBD2 (5 bases). The germline V gene encodes CDR1 LGHNA and CDR2 YSLEER. V lost 0 bases, J lost 4 bases, and 12 bases lay in between. The CDR3 spans 16 residues. The CDR3 loop is CASSQDPGGATGELFF. In DNA form, the CDR3 reads TGCGCCAGCAGCCAAGATCCAGGAGGAGCCACCGGGGAGCTGTTTTTT.

The CDR3 spells CASSLRLAEETQYF. CDR3 in DNA: TGTGCCAGCAGCTTACGACTAGCGGAAGAGACCCAGTACTTC. The chain is built from TRBV7-2 and TRBJ2-5; the match to TRBD2 covers 9 bases. This CDR3 is built from 14 residues. Germline assignment: CDR1 SGHTA and CDR2 FQGNSA. The junction had 1 base not matched to a gene; V was cut back by 2 bases and J by 3 bases.

The chain employs TRBV9 and TRBJ1-2; 9 nucleotides match TRBD1. Germline values: CDR1 SGDLS, CDR2 YYNGEE. This CDR3 is built from 15 residues. Trimming took 5 bases from V and 4 from J; bases not matched to a gene: 9. CDR3 DNA: TGTGCCAGCAGGGGACCCGGGACAGGGCCCTATGGCTACACCTTC. Amino acid sequence: CASRGPGTGPYGYTF.

This clone showed up just a few times. This sequence joins TRBV19 and TRBJ2-3; D gene ambiguous. This CDR3 is built from 15 residues. The V end was cut by 1 base, the J end by 3 bases, with 11 bases between. Germline CDR1 and CDR2: LNHDA and SQIVND (reference sequence). CDR3 region: CASSIVGIDTDTQYF. The CDR3 DNA reads as TGTGCCAGTAGTATAGTGGGCATTGATACAGATACGCAGTATTTT.

The V and J genes are TRBV3-1 (or the pseudogene TRBV3-2) and TRBJ2-5; 8 bases map to TRBD1. Germline assignment: CDR1 LGHDT and CDR2 YNNKEL (reference sequence). Losses at the gene ends were 5 bases for V and 5 bases for J; bases not matched to a gene: 10. There are 15 residues in the CDR3. The chain's CDR3 is CASSSTLTGEETQYF. The CDR3 nucleotides read TGTGCCAGCAGCTCGACCCTGACAGGGGAGGAGACCCAGTACTTC.

The gene calls are TRBV7-2 and TRBJ2-7; D is perhaps TRBD2 (6 bases). V was trimmed by 3 bases and J by 2 bases, leaving 11 bases between them. Germline V lookup: CDR1 SGHTA, CDR2 FQGNSA. The CDR3 consists of 14 residues. The DNA of the CDR3 is TGTGCCAGCAGCTTCCCCCAGCGGGCCTACGAGCAGTACTTC. Its protein product is CASSFPQRAYEQYF. Combining the CDR3 with reference TRBV7-2 and TRBJ2-7 gives the whole variable domain GAGVSQSPSNKVTEKGKDVELRCDPISGHTALYWYRQSLGQGLEFLIYFQGNSAPDKSGLPSDRFSAERTGGSVSTLTIQRTQQEDSAVYLCASSFPQRAYEQYFGPGTRLTVT.

The V gene is TRBV6-5, the J gene TRBJ2-5, with a possible D match to TRBD2 (5 bases). V was cut by 0 bases and J by 0 bases, with 5 bases left in between. Germline V lookup: CDR1 MNHEY, CDR2 SVGAGI. The CDR3 is 14 residues long. The CDR3 loop reads CASSYSDYQETQYF. CDR3 sequence (DNA): TGTGCCAGCAGTTACTCGGACTACCAAGAGACCCAGTACTTC.